This T cell receptor beta chain was captured in a study of CD8 T cells in ankylosing spondylitis. General study points: Significant enrichment of disease-linked clones was reported in matched ankylosing spondylitis synovial fluid.

Germline CDR1 and CDR2: SGHRS and YFSETQ. This CDR3 contains 15 residues. The V end was cut by 4 bases, the J end by 0 bases, with 11 bases between. This clonotype showed up just a few times. Antigen: not known. Quantitative 5'-RACE with molecular barcodes was used to make the TCR beta libraries. TCRdb re-called the 5' RACE reads with MiXCR, one entry per CDR3 protein. This table holds approximately 220,000 distinct CDR3 sequences, 20% to 30% found once. This clonotype originated in a male donor with ankylosing spondylitis or in good health (not recorded which). This chain joins TRBV5-1 and TRBJ2-1; weak D call: TRBD2 (6 bases). Sequenced sample: blood, either unsorted or a sorted T cell fraction (not recorded which). The CDR3 region has the DNA TGCGCCAGCAGCCAAGGACTAACCTCCTACAATGAGCAGTTCTTC. This sequence encodes CASSQGLTSYNEQFF.